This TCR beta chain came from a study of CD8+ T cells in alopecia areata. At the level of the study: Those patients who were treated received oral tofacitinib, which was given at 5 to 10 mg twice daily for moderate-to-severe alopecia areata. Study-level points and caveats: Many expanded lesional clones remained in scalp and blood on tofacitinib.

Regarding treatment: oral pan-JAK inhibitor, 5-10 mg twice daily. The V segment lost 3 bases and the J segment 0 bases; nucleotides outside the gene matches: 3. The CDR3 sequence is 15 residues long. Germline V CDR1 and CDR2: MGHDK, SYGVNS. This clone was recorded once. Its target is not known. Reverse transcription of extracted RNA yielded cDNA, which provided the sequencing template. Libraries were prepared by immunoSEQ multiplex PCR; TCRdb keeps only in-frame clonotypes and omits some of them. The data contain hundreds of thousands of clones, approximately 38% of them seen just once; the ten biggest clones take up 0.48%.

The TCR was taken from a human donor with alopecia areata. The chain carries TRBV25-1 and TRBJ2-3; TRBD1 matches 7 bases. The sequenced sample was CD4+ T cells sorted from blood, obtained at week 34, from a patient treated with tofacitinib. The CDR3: CASSETGYSTDTQYF. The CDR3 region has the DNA TGTGCCAGCAGTGAGACAGGGTATAGCACAGATACGCAGTATTTT.